Below, one T cell receptor (beta chain) is given with its context. Its antigen target is currently unknown. The input lacks base qualities; no much larger clone sits a single base away. The data were taken from a study of shared clonotypes between healthy human individuals (dated by TCRdb to about 2020). For the wider study: A few men and a couple of women, aged 18 to 49 years, made up the cohort. Per donor, three plates each were used for CD4 naive and CD4 memory, two for CD8 naive, and one for CD8 memory. Blood TCR repertoires of roughly five healthy adults were deeply sequenced to estimate repertoire size and the extent of clonotype sharing between individuals. To increase sequencing depth and limit assay-specific biases, different laboratories used diverse techniques to prepare libraries and sequence TCR repertoires. Per donor, leukapheresis produced somewhere between about 0.9 and 9 billion PBMCs.

V is trimmed back by 0 bases and J by 0 bases, and the junction contains 13 bases that no gene match accounts for. The germline V gene gives CDR1 as SGHDT and CDR2 as YYEEEE. The CDR3 runs 19 amino acids, cysteine and phenylalanine included. Just CDR3 DNA is preserved here, 57 bases in frame from base 1. TCR CDR3 regions were amplified from genomic DNA by multiplex PCR using the deep immunoSEQ assay. For each cell subset, the extracted genomic DNA was distributed evenly across all wells of several immunoSEQ 96-well plates, and each plate served as one replicate. Each replicate PCR for sorted subsets received roughly 0.2 ug genomic DNA, equal to about 29,000 T cell genomes. Purified libraries were quantified with a Qubit 3.0 fluorometer, sized on a Bioanalyzer 2100, and re-quantified with the KAPA Library Quantification kit. A separate single-read 150-cycle Illumina NextSeq 550 flow cell was used to sequence each immunoSEQ 96-well plate. In the source study's methods: Because the immunoSEQ output held only junctional sequences and lacked quality scores, the filtering could not match the filtering applied to full-length reads. Sequences were annotated with PyIR, a Python wrapper for IgBLAST v1.9, using IMGT germline references to assign V/J genes and CDR3. Any read was removed if the V/J assignment was weak (E-value above 1e-6), the CDR3 was missing, or the read contained stop codons, out-of-frame junctions, or ambiguous translated residues. A V3J clonotype was defined by an identical inferred V gene, J gene, and CDR3 amino acid sequence. Percentage overlap between repertoires was calculated by dividing the number of shared unique clonotypes by the size of the smaller repertoire. Three approaches were used to assess repertoire richness: RTK rarefaction, the Chao1 estimator, and Recon v2.1 estimates of unobserved clonotypes. Generation probabilities were computed with OLGA for all TCRbeta clonotypes obtained by the gDNA method from four donors. Here the immuneACCESS table is served through TCRdb, limited to in-frame sequences with V and J called. Missing clones are a known gap in these copies; in checked studies unresolved V genes cover under half, and the rest lacks a known reason. The DNA was the basis for D and trimming; V, J and clone size are from that table. The sample table contains about 330,000 clones; only one count was recorded for about 74% of them. About 9.3% of the sample comes from the top ten.

The paper's findings and limits, for the study overall: Naive subsets generally had larger estimated clonotype richness than memory subsets. The genetic and exposure-history diversity represented was limited by the small number of donors. Sampling was restricted to blood, and TCR repertoires in tissue are likely to differ from TCR repertoires in blood. Based on pairwise subsampling, the degree of clonotype sharing among donors was expected to be affected by sequencing depth. Incomplete sequencing was indicated by rarefaction of sorted-subset datasets, despite the large sequencing depth. Clonotypes shared by all four sorted-subset donors showed higher generation probabilities than non-shared clonotypes. Across a few donors, approximately 5% of naive CD4, roughly 3.5% of naive CD8, about 2% of memory CD4, and roughly 0.41% of memory CD8 clonotypes were shared.

The donors were healthy, HIV-negative adults with no recently reported acute infections or vaccinations. Every donor was a Caucasian adult residing in Nashville, Tennessee, USA. Magnetic negative selection was used to enrich CD4+ T cells, after which naive cells were positively selected on CD45RA and the negative fraction became the memory subset. Blood was obtained by leukapheresis, after which PBMCs were separated by Ficoll-Histopaque density gradient centrifugation and cryopreserved in liquid nitrogen vapor phase. Analytical flow cytometry was used to check the purity and quantity of each magnetically sorted T cell population. Genomic DNA was isolated from every sorted fraction and measured by UV absorbance on a Nanodrop 2000c.

This clonotype was sampled from a man aged 25 to 40 in good health. The sample was memory CD4+ T cells sorted from blood. The cell subset or site label here, explained by the study, means: CD45RA-negative fraction. The V and J segments used are TRBV5-6 and TRBJ2-3, and TRBD2 aligns with 7 junction nucleotides. For the CDR3, the sequence is CASSLASGLTIKSTDTQYF. In nucleotide form, the sequence is TGTGCCAGCAGCTTGGCTAGCGGACTAACGATAAAGAGCACAGATACGCAGTATTTT. With the portions outside the CDR3 filled from the reference TRBV5-6 and TRBJ2-3 genes, the complete variable region becomes DAGVTQSPTHLIKTRGQQVTLRCSPKSGHDTVSWYQQALGQGPQFIFQYYEEEERQRGNFPDRFSGHQFPNYSSELNVNALLLGDSALYLCASSLASGLTIKSTDTQYFGPGTRLTVL.